This TCR beta chain was profiled in a study of tumor-infiltrating lymphocytes in primary liver carcinoma. Joint extraction of RNA and DNA used roughly 19-33 mg of bulk tissue that was unsorted. cDNA specific to TCR beta was made from 450 to 500 ng of total RNA, with a constant-region primer employed for priming. Modified slightly, ARM-PCR produced TCR beta libraries over three nested multiplex PCR rounds. Researchers ran the first two PCR rounds for roughly 11 cycles each with TRBV1-TRBV30 forward primers and a C-beta reverse primer. TCRdb re-called the multiplex PCR reads with MiXCR, one entry per CDR3 protein. The table shows 55,000 to 65,000 distinct CDR3 sequences, with 65% to 80% occurring only once. The CDR3 has 17 amino acids. The germline CDR1 and CDR2 sequences are ENHRY and SYGVKD. On this clonotype: The junction departs from germline at one end; a sequencing error may be responsible.

The chain has TRBV10-3 and TRBJ2-2; the D is unclear. The sequence came from a middle-aged man with primary liver carcinoma and hepatitis B virus infection. Sequenced material: liver tumor tissue from sampling region 2. Indicated subset: tumor region T2, inferior pole. The CDR3 loop reads CVIGDFEAGPDTGELFF. The CDR3 nucleotides are TGTGTCATCGGTGACTTCGAAGCCGGGCCAGACACCGGGGAGCTGTTTTTT.